These 9 T cell receptor beta chains were sequenced from one sample in a study of tumor-infiltrating lymphocytes in primary liver carcinoma. The roughly 19-33 mg bulk tissue piece was not sorted before simultaneous RNA and DNA extraction. Researchers generated TCR beta cDNA from approximately 450 ng of total RNA, relying on a constant-region primer. Slightly modified ARM-PCR, run as three nested multiplex PCR rounds, produced the TCR beta libraries. Primers for the first two PCR rounds were TRBV1-TRBV30 forward primers and a C-beta reverse primer (about 11 cycles per round). TCRdb fed the multiplex PCR reads into MiXCR, producing one record per CDR3 protein. The sample has about 23,000 distinct CDR3 sequences; 70% to 80% are singletons. The sample taken for sequencing was liver tumor tissue from sampling region 5. This sample's subset: tumor region T5, tumor centre. All receptors derive from a woman between 25 and 40 years old with primary liver carcinoma and hepatitis B virus infection.

As regards this clonotype: Given the absence of the conserved phenylalanine or tryptophan at the CDR3 end, a read error is likely. The DNA is left out, because the CDR3 cannot be placed on it with certainty; the CDR3 is given as TCRdb lists it. V and J are TRBV29-1 and TRBJ2-1; TRBD1, the D gene given by the table, was not confirmed from the DNA. The CDR3 adds up to 14 amino acids, both ends counted. The germline gives CDR1 SQVTM, CDR2 ANQGSEA. CDR3 sequence: CSGDAGSVVDEEFV.

V usage is TRBV11-2 and J usage is TRBJ1-2; a weak D match, TRBD1 (5 bases). Germline CDR1 SGHAT, CDR2 FQNNGV. The CDR3 is made up of 16 amino acids. Deletions cut 7 bases from V and 5 bases from J, with 23 bases between. The CDR3 bases are TGTGCCAGCAACCAGCGAAAATCGGGGGGGGAGTATGGCTACACCTTC. It translates to CASNQRKSGGEYGYTF.

On this clonotype: Since no conserved phenylalanine or tryptophan closes the CDR3, a read error is the likely cause. This chain connects TRBV12-3 or TRBV12-4 to TRBJ1-5; D unresolved. The CDR3 contains 13 residues. V was trimmed by 1 base and J by 6 bases, leaving 7 bases between them. The CDR3 region has the DNA TGTGCCAGCAGTTTAGTCGGAAGTCAGCCCCAGCATCTT. The encoded protein is CASSLVGSQPQHL.

To note about this clonotype: The CDR3 carries no conserved terminal phenylalanine or tryptophan, so it likely arises from a read error. The rearrangement links TRBV11-2 to TRBJ1-4; perhaps TRBD1 as D (5 bases). Per germline, CDR1 SGHAT and CDR2 FQNNGV. V lost 5 bases and J lost 14, with 15 bases in between. This CDR3 has 12 amino acids. CDR3 in amino acids: CASSPCGGNLFL. The CDR3 DNA is TGTGCCAGCAGCCCTTGTGGGGGAAACCTGTTTCTT.

The genes are TRBV5-1 and TRBJ2-1, with 9 nucleotides matching TRBD1. With 7 bases clipped from V and 7 bases from J, the junction kept 12 bases outside the gene matches. The CDR3 contains 15 residues. Germline V gives CDR1 SGHRS, CDR2 YFSETQ. The CDR3 bases are TGCGCCAGCGGCCTGGGGGACAGGGTTACAAATGAGCAGTTCTTC. This codes for CASGLGDRVTNEQFF. Full variable domain (missing parts from reference TRBV5-1 and TRBJ2-1): KAGVTQTPRYLIKTRGQQVTLSCSPISGHRSVSWYQQTPGQGLQFLFEYFSETQRNKGNFPGRFSGRQFSNSRSEMNVSTLELGDSALYLCASGLGDRVTNEQFFGPGTRLTVL.

The chain combines TRBV29-1 with TRBJ2-3; D is ambiguous. The V gene's germline CDR1 is SQVTM and CDR2 ANQGSEA. The CDR3 extends over 14 amino acids. Trimming stripped 0 bases from V and 1 base from J, with 8 bases between. The CDR3 here is CSVEEGVGTDTQYF. CDR3 sequence (DNA): TGCAGCGTTGAAGAAGGAGTAGGCACAGATACGCAGTATTTT.

Points on this clonotype: A clone one base away is much larger, so this may be a read error. J is TRBJ2-5 and V is TRBV19; 10 bases align to TRBD1. The CDR3 is 14 amino acids. CDR1 is LNHDA and CDR2 is SQIVND in the germline V gene (reference sequence). This chain's CDR3 is CTSSPGQGYETQYF. CDR3 nucleotide sequence: TGTACCAGTAGCCCGGGACAGGGGTACGAGACCCAGTACTTC.

This clonotype is categorized as large. V gene TRBV5-4 combines with J gene TRBJ2-3; the D gene is possibly TRBD1 (5 bases). Germline CDR1 and CDR2: SGHNT and YYREEE (reference sequence). Trimming stripped 4 bases from V and 2 bases from J, with 20 bases between. CDR3 length: 17 amino acids. The CDR3 nucleotides read TGTGCCAGCAGCGTAGACGGACACCCTCCACCCACAGATACGCAGTATTTT. It codes for CASSVDGHPPPTDTQYF.

A note on this clonotype: The junction departs from the called germline gene at one end, perhaps through a read error. This chain uses TRBV30 with TRBJ1-5, with D perhaps matching TRBD1 (6 bases). The length of the CDR3 is 15 residues. CDR1 and CDR2 (germline): GTSNPN, SVGIG (reference sequence). The chain's CDR3 is CAWSVEGGGNQRQHF. CDR3 coding DNA: TGTGCCTGGAGTGTAGAGGGAGGGGGAAATCAGCGCCAGCATTTT. Supplemented by reference TRBV30 and TRBJ1-5, the full variable domain reads SQTIHQWPATLVQPVGSPLSLECTVEGTSNPNLYWYRQAAGRGLQLLFYSVGIGQISSEVPQNLSASRPQDRQFILSSKKLLLSDSGFYLCAWSVEGGGNQRQHFGDGTRLSIL.